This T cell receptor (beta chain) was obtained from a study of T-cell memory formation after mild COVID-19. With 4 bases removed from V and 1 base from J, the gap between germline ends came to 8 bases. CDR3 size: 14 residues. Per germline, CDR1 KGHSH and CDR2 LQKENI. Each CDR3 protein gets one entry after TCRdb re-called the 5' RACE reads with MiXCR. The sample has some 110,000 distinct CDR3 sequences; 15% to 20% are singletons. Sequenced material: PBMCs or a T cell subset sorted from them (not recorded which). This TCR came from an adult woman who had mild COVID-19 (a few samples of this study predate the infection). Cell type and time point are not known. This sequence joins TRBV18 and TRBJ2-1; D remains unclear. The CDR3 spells CASSLQVSYNEQFF. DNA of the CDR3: TGTGCCAGCTCACTTCAGGTGTCCTACAATGAGCAGTTCTTC. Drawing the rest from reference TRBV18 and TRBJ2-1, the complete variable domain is NAGVMQNPRHLVRRRGQEARLRCSPMKGHSHVYWYRQLPEEGLKFMVYLQKENIIDESGMPKERFSAEFPKEGPSILRIQQVVRGDSAAYFCASSLQVSYNEQFFGPGTRLTVL.